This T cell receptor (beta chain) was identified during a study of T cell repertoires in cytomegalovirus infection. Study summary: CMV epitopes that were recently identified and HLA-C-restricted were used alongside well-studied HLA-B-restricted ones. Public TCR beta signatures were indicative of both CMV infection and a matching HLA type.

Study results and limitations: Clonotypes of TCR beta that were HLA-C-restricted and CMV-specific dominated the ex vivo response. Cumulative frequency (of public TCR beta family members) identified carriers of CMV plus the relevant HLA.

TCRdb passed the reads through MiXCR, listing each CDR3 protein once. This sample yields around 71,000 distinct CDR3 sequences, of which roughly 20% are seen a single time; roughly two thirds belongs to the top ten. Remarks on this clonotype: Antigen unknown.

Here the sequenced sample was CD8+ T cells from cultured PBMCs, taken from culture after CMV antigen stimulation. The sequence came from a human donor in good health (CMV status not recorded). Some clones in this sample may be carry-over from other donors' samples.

CDR3 protein: CASSKSGGAPDTQYF. The CDR3 DNA is TGTGCCAGCAGTAAGAGCGGGGGGGCACCAGATACGCAGTATTTT. V gene TRBV7-3 combines with J gene TRBJ2-3; 10 bases are a match to TRBD2. The V and J ends lost 6 bases and 4 bases, in that order; junction bases with no gene match: 7. CDR1 SGHTA and CDR2 FQGTGA come from the germline V gene. The CDR3 has 15 amino acids. The entire variable domain, with the rest obtained from reference TRBV7-3 and TRBJ2-3, is as follows: GAGVSQTPSNKVTEKGKYVELRCDPISGHTALYWYRQSLGQGPEFLIYFQGTGAADDSGLPNDRFFAVRPEGSVSTLKIQRTERGDSAVYLCASSKSGGAPDTQYFGPGTRLTVL.